This TCR beta chain originates from a study of blood T cell repertoires in COVID-19. Per the original methods: Nucleated cell number was recorded as an estimate derived from reference gene primer amplification. Libraries were prepared by immunoSEQ multiplex PCR; TCRdb keeps only in-frame clonotypes and omits some of them. The DNA was the basis for D and trimming; V, J and clone size are from that table. The sample lists under 300,000 clones; around 80% were seen once. V lost 7 bases, J lost 1 base, and 16 bases lay in between. The CDR3 totals 14 residues. Germline-derived CDR1 and CDR2 are SQVTM and ANQGSEA.

The chain uses TRBV29-1 and TRBJ1-2; maybe TRBD1 (5 bases). This sequence was found in a woman aged 40 to 55 with active or convalescent COVID-19. Sequencing used peripheral blood. The CDR3 DNA reads TGCAGCGCAGTCGTGGGGGGGAGTAACTATGGCTACACCTTC. As protein: CSAVVGGSNYGYTF.